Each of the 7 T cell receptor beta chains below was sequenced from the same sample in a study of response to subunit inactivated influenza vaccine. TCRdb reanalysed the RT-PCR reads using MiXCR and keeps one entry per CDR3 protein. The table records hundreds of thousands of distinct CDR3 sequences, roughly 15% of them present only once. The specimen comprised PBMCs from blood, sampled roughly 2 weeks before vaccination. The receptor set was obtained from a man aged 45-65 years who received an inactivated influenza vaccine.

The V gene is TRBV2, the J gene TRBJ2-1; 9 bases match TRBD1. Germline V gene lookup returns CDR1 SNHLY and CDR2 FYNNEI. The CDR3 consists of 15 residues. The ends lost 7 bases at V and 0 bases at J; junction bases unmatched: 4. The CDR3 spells CASTKGQGSYNEQFF. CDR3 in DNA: TGTGCCAGCACCAAGGGACAGGGCTCCTACAATGAGCAGTTCTTC.

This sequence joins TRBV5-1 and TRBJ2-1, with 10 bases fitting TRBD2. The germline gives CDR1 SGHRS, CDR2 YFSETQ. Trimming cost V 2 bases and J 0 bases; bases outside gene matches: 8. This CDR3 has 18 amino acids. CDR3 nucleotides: TGCGCCAGCAGCTTTCTAGCGGGGGCGAAGAGCTCCTACAATGAGCAGTTCTTC. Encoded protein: CASSFLAGAKSSYNEQFF.

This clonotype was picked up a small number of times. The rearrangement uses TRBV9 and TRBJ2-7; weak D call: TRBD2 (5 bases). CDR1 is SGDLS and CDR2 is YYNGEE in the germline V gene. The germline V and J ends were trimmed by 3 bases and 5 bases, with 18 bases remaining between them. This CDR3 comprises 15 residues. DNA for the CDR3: TGTGCCAGCAGCGCTCGTGATGAGGGTAGCCACGAGCAGTACTTC. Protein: CASSARDEGSHEQYF.

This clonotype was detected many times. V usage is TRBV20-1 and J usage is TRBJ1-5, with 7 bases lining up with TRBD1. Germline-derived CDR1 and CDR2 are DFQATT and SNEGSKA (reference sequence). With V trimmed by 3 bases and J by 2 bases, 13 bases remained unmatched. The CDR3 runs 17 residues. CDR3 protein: CSASRHKQGFGNQPQHF. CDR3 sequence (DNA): TGCAGTGCTAGCAGACATAAACAGGGGTTTGGCAATCAGCCCCAGCATTTT.

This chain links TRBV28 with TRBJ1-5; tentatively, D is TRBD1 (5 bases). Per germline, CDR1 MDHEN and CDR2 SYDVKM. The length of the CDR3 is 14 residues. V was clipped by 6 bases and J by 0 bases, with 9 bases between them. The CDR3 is CASRRDLSNQPQHF. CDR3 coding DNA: TGTGCCAGCAGACGGGACCTTAGCAATCAGCCCCAGCATTTT.

CDR3 sequence: CASRPGSRGTEAFF. The CDR3 DNA is TGTGCCAGCAGGCCCGGGAGTCGAGGCACTGAAGCTTTCTTT. The rearrangement links TRBV12-3 or TRBV12-4 to TRBJ1-1, with no clear D. CDR3 size: 14 residues. The V and J ends lost 6 bases and 4 bases respectively, with 15 bases between them.

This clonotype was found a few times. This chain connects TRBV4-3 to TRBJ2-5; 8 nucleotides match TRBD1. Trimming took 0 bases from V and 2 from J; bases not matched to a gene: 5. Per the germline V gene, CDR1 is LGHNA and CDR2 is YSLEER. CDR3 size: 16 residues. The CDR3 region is CASSQELTGAQETQYF. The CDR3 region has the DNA TGCGCCAGCAGCCAAGAGTTGACAGGGGCTCAAGAGACCCAGTACTTC.